This passage covers 22 T cell receptor beta chains from one sample sequenced in a study of Ad26.COV2.S vaccination and SARS-CoV-2 variants. Sequenced by immunoSEQ multiplex PCR; TCRdb stores in-frame clones only, minus some. This sample has approximately 480,000 clones, with about 83% found just once. Indicated treatment: some 20 received Ad26.COV2.S at low or high dose, single or two shots; five or six received placebo; per-sample allocation not given. Sampling was performed 63 days after the first vaccine or placebo injection. Sequencing used peripheral blood, obtained in a trial of Ad26.COV2.S vaccine versus placebo. The receptors shown here come from a person aged 18-60 years who received the Ad26.COV2.S COVID-19 vaccine or a placebo.

The chain carries TRBV5-6 and TRBJ2-7; 11 bases are a match to TRBD2. The V segment lost 2 bases and the J segment 1 base; nucleotides outside the gene matches: 5. Germline CDR1 and CDR2: SGHDT and YYEEEE. This CDR3 has 16 residues. As DNA, the CDR3 is TGTGCCAGCAGCTTTACCGGGACTAGCGGTTCCTACGAGCAGTACTTC. It translates to CASSFTGTSGSYEQYF.

The rearrangement uses TRBV11-2 and TRBJ2-5; the match to TRBD2 covers 8 bases. This CDR3 is built from 13 residues. Trimming at V came to 5 bases and at J to 5 bases, leaving 4 bases not matched to a gene. Per the germline V gene, CDR1 is SGHAT and CDR2 is FQNNGV. CDR3 nucleotides: TGTGCCAGCAGCCTCGGGAGGGTGGAGACCCAGTACTTC. Translation: CASSLGRVETQYF. Full variable domain (outside the CDR3, taken from reference TRBV11-2 and TRBJ2-5): EAGVAQSPRYKIIEKRQSVAFWCNPISGHATLYWYQQILGQGPKLLIQFQNNGVVDDSQLPKDRFSAERLKGVDSTLKIQPAKLEDSAVYLCASSLGRVETQYFGPGTRLLVL.

The chain has TRBV28 and TRBJ2-1; no clear D gene. This CDR3 has 11 amino acids. V was cut by 6 bases and J by 10 bases, with 10 bases left in between. Per the germline V gene, CDR1 is MDHEN and CDR2 is SYDVKM. The CDR3 loop is CASRVVGEQFF. CDR3 nucleotides: TGTGCCAGCAGGGTCGTGGGGGAGCAGTTCTTC.

This clone was detected only once. The chain carries TRBV6-5 and TRBJ1-5; 8 nucleotides match TRBD1. Trimming cost V 6 bases and J 4 bases; bases outside gene matches: 8. The CDR3 has 15 amino acids. Germline V CDR1 and CDR2: MNHEY, SVGAGI. DNA for the CDR3: TGTGCCAGCAGGAGACCCGGACAGGGAAATCAGCCCCAGCATTTT. Its translation is CASRRPGQGNQPQHF.

V usage is TRBV11-3 and J usage is TRBJ2-1; possibly TRBD1 for D (6 bases). Trimming took off 5 bases at V and 4 bases at J, with 12 bases between the two ends. This CDR3 region has 14 residues. Germline assignment: CDR1 SGHNT and CDR2 YENEEA. The CDR3, as DNA: TGTGCCAGCAGCACCGGGACAAAATACAATGAGCAGTTCTTC. Residues: CASSTGTKYNEQFF.

This rearrangement joins TRBV5-4 to TRBJ1-6; weak D call: TRBD1 (5 bases). V gave up 0 bases and J gave up 4 bases, with 11 bases separating them. The CDR3 length is 16 residues. Germline V CDR1 and CDR2: SGHNT, YYREEE (reference sequence). CDR3: CASSLAGGKYNSPLHF. The DNA for the CDR3 is TGTGCCAGCAGCTTGGCCGGGGGAAAATATAATTCACCCCTCCACTTT.

This clone occurred once. The chain has TRBV7-2 and TRBJ2-5; 9 nucleotides match TRBD2. The CDR3 runs 16 residues. Germline V CDR1 and CDR2: SGHTA, FQGNSA. J was trimmed by 4 bases and V by 10 bases; bases with no gene match: 16. CDR3 loop: CATRPWVAGEGETQYF. CDR3 DNA: TGTGCCACCCGCCCGTGGGTAGCGGGAGAGGGAGAGACCCAGTACTTC.

The chain has TRBV6-5 and TRBJ2-7; 8 positions agree with TRBD1. This CDR3 region has 15 residues. Unmatched junction bases numbered 11, after V lost 6 bases and J lost 4 bases. Looked up from germline, CDR1 is MNHEY and CDR2 is SVGAGI. In DNA, the CDR3 is TGTGCCAGCAGGAACGGACAGGGAAGGACGTACGAGCAGTACTTC. Encoded protein: CASRNGQGRTYEQYF.

This clone was observed a few times. This rearrangement joins TRBV28 to TRBJ2-7; D gene unclear. Trimming cost V 10 bases and J 0 bases, with 13 bases left between them. This CDR3 has 13 amino acids. Germline CDR1 reads MDHEN; CDR2 reads SYDVKM. The CDR3 nucleotides are TGTGCCACCAGGACCGCCTTCTCCTACGAGCAGTACTTC. Its protein product is CATRTAFSYEQYF.

This clone was picked up one time. The CDR3 sequence is CATRPYSGANVLTF. In DNA form, the CDR3 reads TGTGCCACCCGACCGTACTCTGGGGCCAACGTCCTGACTTTC. This chain joins TRBV19 and TRBJ2-6; D gene ambiguous. CDR1 is LNHDA and CDR2 is SQIVND in the germline V gene (reference sequence). The CDR3 has 14 amino acids. Trimming stripped 10 bases from V and 0 bases from J, with 10 bases between.

CDR3 bases: TGCGCCAGCAGCTTGGGGATTGGAGCCCGGGAGACCCAGTACTTC. Translation gives CASSLGIGARETQYF. This chain links TRBV5-1 with TRBJ2-5; D unclear. This CDR3 spans 15 amino acids. Trimming shortened V by 0 bases and J by 5 bases, and 14 bases separated the two germline ends. The germline gives CDR1 SGHRS, CDR2 YFSETQ.

The V call is TRBV27, the J call TRBJ1-3; D gene unclear. V lost 6 bases to trimming and J lost 2 bases, with 14 bases between them. Germline-derived CDR1 and CDR2 are MNHEY and SMNVEV (reference sequence). The CDR3 covers 15 residues. DNA of the CDR3: TGTGCCAGCAGACCGCTGGGCGGCGCTGGAAACACCATATATTTT. This gives the protein CASRPLGGAGNTIYF.

The rearrangement links TRBV5-6 to TRBJ2-7, with 8 bases matching TRBD2. Germline values: CDR1 SGHDT, CDR2 YYEEEE. This CDR3 has 15 amino acids. After removal of 1 base from V and 3 bases from J, the junction contained 6 bases not matched to a gene. CDR3 region: CASSLFGGRSYEQYF. The CDR3 DNA is TGTGCCAGCAGCTTGTTTGGCGGGAGGAGCTACGAGCAGTACTTC.

V gene TRBV6-2 or TRBV6-3 combines with J gene TRBJ2-7; no clear D gene. Germline V gene data show CDR1 as MNHEY and CDR2 as SVGEGT. The germline V and J ends were trimmed by 4 bases and 2 bases, with 12 bases remaining between them. The CDR3 runs 14 residues. CDR3 coding DNA: TGTGCCAGCAGTTTAAGTGGAGAACCCTACGAGCAGTACTTC. Its protein product is CASSLSGEPYEQYF.

This clone was recorded once. The chain carries TRBV28 and TRBJ2-7, with 13 bases that match TRBD2. The CDR3 is 16 residues long. The trim removed 5 bases at V and 0 bases at J, leaving 4 bases unmatched. Per germline, CDR1 MDHEN and CDR2 SYDVKM. The CDR3 reads CASSMTSGRPSYEQYF. In nucleotides, the CDR3 is TGTGCCAGCAGTATGACTAGCGGGAGGCCCTCCTACGAGCAGTACTTC.

The chain joins TRBV9 to TRBJ2-5; 11 nucleotides agree with TRBD1. The length of the CDR3 is 16 residues. J was trimmed by 5 bases and V by 3 bases; bases with no gene match: 9. Per germline, CDR1 SGDLS and CDR2 YYNGEE. The CDR3 nucleotides are TGTGCCAGCAGCGCCCGGGACAGGGGGATAGTTGAGACCCAGTACTTC. Protein: CASSARDRGIVETQYF.

This clone appeared a single time. The chain is built from TRBV9 and TRBJ1-1; D perhaps matches TRBD1 (6 bases). V was pared by 4 bases and J by 4 bases, with 11 bases between. The CDR3 runs 13 residues. Looked up from germline, CDR1 is SGDLS and CDR2 is YYNGEE. CDR3 residues: CASSRGLSTEAFF. Written as DNA, the CDR3 is TGTGCCAGCAGCCGGGGGCTGAGCACTGAAGCTTTCTTT.

The chain uses TRBV5-4 and TRBJ2-3; TRBD2 matches 8 bases. The CDR3 has 13 amino acids. Germline-derived CDR1 and CDR2 are SGHNT and YYREEE (reference sequence). V was pared by 7 bases and J by 1 base, with 2 bases of the junction left unmatched. Here the CDR3 reads CASQTSGTDTQYF. CDR3 nucleotide sequence: TGTGCCAGCCAGACTAGCGGCACAGATACGCAGTATTTT.

The rearrangement joins TRBV11-3 to TRBJ1-1, with a possible D match to TRBD1 (5 bases). CDR1 is SGHNT, CDR2 YENEEA, per germline. Trimming pared 5 bases from V and 1 base from J, leaving 14 bases between. This CDR3 contains 15 residues. CDR3 bases: TGTGCCAGCAGCCCCGGTGGGGCGGCGAACACTGAAGCTTTCTTT. Protein: CASSPGGAANTEAFF.

The chain joins TRBV4-1 to TRBJ2-1; D might be TRBD1 or TRBD2, each matching 7 bases. The CDR3 sequence is 20 residues long. V gave up 0 bases and J gave up 3 bases, with 24 bases separating them. CDR1 is MGHRA and CDR2 is YSYEKL in the germline V gene. The CDR3 sequence is CASSQEIEPPAGQFYNEQFF. The CDR3 DNA follows: TGCGCCAGCAGCCAAGAAATAGAACCCCCAGCGGGACAGTTCTACAATGAGCAGTTCTTC.

The chain uses TRBV6-1 and TRBJ2-7, with 7 bases aligning to TRBD2. This CDR3 comprises 15 residues. After removal of 1 base from V and 3 bases from J, the junction contained 6 bases not matched to a gene. Germline assignment: CDR1 MNHNS and CDR2 SASEGT. CDR3 residues: CASSEVPGGSYEQYF. The CDR3 nucleotides read TGTGCCAGCAGTGAAGTTCCGGGGGGAAGCTACGAGCAGTACTTC.

The J gene is TRBJ2-1, the V gene TRBV28, with 13 bases lining up with TRBD2. CDR1 is MDHEN and CDR2 is SYDVKM in the germline V gene. This CDR3 has 16 amino acids. V shed 4 bases and J 8 bases; nucleotides not matched to a gene: 8. The CDR3 DNA is TGTGCCAGCAGTTCGCCGGGACTAGCGGGAATCCATGAGCAGTTCTTC. Its translation is CASSSPGLAGIHEQFF. The whole variable domain, remainder taken from reference TRBV28 and TRBJ2-1, is DVKVTQSSRYLVKRTGEKVFLECVQDMDHENMFWYRQDPGLGLRLIYFSYDVKMKEKGDIPEGYSVSREKKERFSLILESASTNQTSMYLCASSSPGLAGIHEQFFGPGTRLTVL.